The 11 T cell receptor beta chains listed next were all sequenced from one sample in a study of T cells after posttransplantation cyclophosphamide (dated by TCRdb to the mid-2010s). The library was produced with the immunoSEQ multiplex PCR assay. TCRdb stores this immuneACCESS table with in-frame sequences only. Part of the clones is absent; in the studies checked, under half of the shortfall reflects unresolved V genes, and no reason is known for the rest. In all, the sample holds over 10,000 clones, and around 81% of those were seen once. The ten biggest clones cover about 3.5% of the sample. The control group consisted of approximately 10 patients who received myeloablative marrow transplants with methotrexate plus a calcineurin inhibitor and who were sampled 1 year after transplant. Specimen: PBMCs, collected 350 to 400 days after allogeneic stem cell transplant with calcineurin inhibitor and methotrexate. The origin of the receptors is a male patient in his 30s who received an allogeneic stem cell transplant from an unrelated donor, was CMV-positive, and had acute GVHD only. Following transplantation, T cells from the graft donor may be among those present.

The CDR3 DNA follows: TGCGCCAGCAGCTTAGGAGCGAGTGGAACTAATGAAAAACTGTTTTTT. Its translation is CASSLGASGTNEKLFF. The chain couples TRBV5-1 to TRBJ1-4, with D unclear. Germline V lookup: CDR1 SGHRS, CDR2 YFSETQ. Trimming removed 2 bases at V and 1 base at J, with 12 bases between. This CDR3 contains 16 residues.

V and J are TRBV30 and TRBJ2-7; weak D call: TRBD1 (5 bases). The CDR3 is 12 amino acids. Between the trimmed V and J ends, which lost 8 bases and 0 bases, there was a span of 11 bases. The germline V gene has CDR1 GTSNPN and CDR2 SVGIG (reference sequence). CDR3 residues: CALGQNSYEQYF. In DNA, the CDR3 is TGTGCCCTCGGACAAAACTCCTACGAGCAGTACTTC.

The chain has TRBV5-1 and TRBJ2-3; the match to TRBD2 covers 9 bases. Losses at the gene ends were 4 bases for V and 1 base for J; bases not matched to a gene: 4. The CDR3 has 15 amino acids. Germline V gene sequence: CDR1 SGHRS, CDR2 YFSETQ. The DNA for the CDR3 is TGCGCCAGCAGCCTCGCTAGCGGGGGCACAGATACGCAGTATTTT. Translated: CASSLASGGTDTQYF. The entire variable domain, with the rest obtained from reference TRBV5-1 and TRBJ2-3, is as follows: KAGVTQTPRYLIKTRGQQVTLSCSPISGHRSVSWYQQTPGQGLQFLFEYFSETQRNKGNFPGRFSGRQFSNSRSEMNVSTLELGDSALYLCASSLASGGTDTQYFGPGTRLTVL.

The chain has TRBV30 and TRBJ1-5; D is possibly TRBD1 (6 bases). This CDR3 is built from 13 residues. Trimming took 2 bases from V and 3 from J, leaving 8 bases between them. The germline gives CDR1 GTSNPN, CDR2 SVGIG (reference sequence). CDR3 coding DNA: TGTGCCTGGAGTATGGGGGCCAATCAGCCCCAGCATTTT. Translation gives CAWSMGANQPQHF.

This clone was observed a handful of times. The chain combines TRBV5-6 with TRBJ2-1; no reliable D call. The CDR3 has 15 amino acids. The germline V gene encodes CDR1 SGHDT and CDR2 YYEEEE. Trimming pared 1 base from V and 0 bases from J, leaving 8 bases between. CDR3 amino acids: CASSLSASSYNEQFF. In nucleotides, the CDR3 is TGTGCCAGCAGCTTGTCAGCGAGCTCCTACAATGAGCAGTTCTTC.

The chain carries TRBV2 and TRBJ1-5; perhaps TRBD1 as D (5 bases). The CDR3 covers 15 residues. Germline V gene data show CDR1 as SNHLY and CDR2 as FYNNEI. V was cut by 2 bases and J by 6 bases, with 14 bases left in between. Here the CDR3 DNA reads TGTGCCAGCAGTGAATTTGGAGGGGAGGGTCAGCCCCAGCATTTT. The encoded protein is CASSEFGGEGQPQHF.

V and J are TRBV4-1 and TRBJ1-2; tentative D call: TRBD1 (5 bases). Germline lookup yields CDR1 MGHRA and CDR2 YSYEKL. V was trimmed by 2 bases and J by 6 bases, leaving 13 bases between them. The length of the CDR3 is 14 residues. The CDR3, as DNA: TGCGCCAGCAGCCAAATTACGGGGGACCATGGCTACACCTTC. Amino acids: CASSQITGDHGYTF.

In its sample, this clone was seen once. V usage is TRBV18 and J usage is TRBJ2-4; 9 positions agree with TRBD1. With V trimmed by 5 bases and J by 0 bases, 8 bases remained unmatched. The CDR3 loop spans 17 amino acids. Germline CDR1 is KGHSH and CDR2 is LQKENI. The CDR3 reads CASSSTGGGVAKNIQYF. In DNA form, the CDR3 reads TGTGCCAGCTCATCAACAGGGGGCGGAGTAGCCAAAAACATTCAGTACTTC.

In DNA form, the CDR3 reads TGTGCCAGCAGCTTAAAGTTGCCAGGGAACTATGGCTACACCTTC. Protein: CASSLKLPGNYGYTF. The chain combines TRBV13 with TRBJ1-2; TRBD1 might be the D (5 bases). CDR1 and CDR2 from the germline V gene are PRHDT and FYEKMQ (reference sequence). The ends were cut back, 2 bases at V and 2 bases at J, with 12 bases in the middle. This CDR3 contains 15 residues.

The V call is TRBV29-1, the J call TRBJ2-5; TRBD2 matches at 11 bases. The assigned J gene may be wrong: the sequence end matches TRBJ2-7 better. Per the germline V gene, CDR1 is SQVTM and CDR2 is ANQGSEA. The CDR3 contains 14 residues. The CDR3 nucleotides read TGCAGCGCCAAGACTAGCGGGACGCTCTACGAGCAGTACTTC. Translated: CSAKTSGTLYEQYF.

The gene calls are TRBV19 and TRBJ1-5; maybe TRBD1 (5 bases). Germline V lookup: CDR1 LNHDA, CDR2 SQIVND (reference sequence). The CDR3 consists of 13 residues. V was cut by 5 bases and J by 2 bases, with 7 bases left in between. CDR3 nucleotide sequence: TGTGCCAGTAGTGAGACAGGCAATCAGCCCCAGCATTTT. It yields the protein CASSETGNQPQHF.